This entry lists 9 T cell receptor beta chains sequenced from one sample in a study of a mutant IDH1 vaccine in newly diagnosed glioma. Profiling relied on immunoSEQ multiplex PCR, and the TCRdb table lists in-frame clones only, not all of them. This sample has more than 20,000 clones, with roughly nine tenths found just once. As for time point: baseline, week 1 (first vaccination visit). Treatment of the sample: pre-vaccination baseline after standard-of-care therapy. Sample: PBMCs, taken from a glioma patient treated with radiotherapy, temozolomide or both. The receptor set was obtained from a man in his thirties or forties with glioma.

The V gene is TRBV14, the J gene TRBJ2-7; 10 positions agree with TRBD1. Germline CDR1 is SGHDN and CDR2 is FVKESK. The V gene end was trimmed by 4 bases and the J gene end by 2 bases; junction bases not matched to a gene: 2. The CDR3 runs to 14 residues. This CDR3 is CASSLGQGAYEQYF. In nucleotides, the CDR3 is TGTGCCAGCAGCCTTGGACAGGGGGCCTACGAGCAGTACTTC.

The gene calls are TRBV6-1 and TRBJ2-1; D may be TRBD2 (6 bases). The CDR3 runs 14 residues. The V end lost 4 bases, the J end lost 5 bases, and 12 bases lay between the germline ends. CDR1 and CDR2 from the germline V gene are MNHNS and SASEGT. The DNA for the CDR3 is TGTGCCAGCAGTGTCCGGGAGCCCCACAATGAGCAGTTCTTC. Protein sequence: CASSVREPHNEQFF.

The rearrangement joins TRBV25-1 to TRBJ2-6; maybe TRBD1 (5 bases). Germline assignment: CDR1 MGHDK and CDR2 SYGVNS. The CDR3 is 17 residues long. V lost 5 bases and J 5 bases, leaving 19 bases between the germline ends. The CDR3 region is CASSMIPGQSRANVLTF. The DNA for the CDR3 is TGTGCCAGCAGTATGATACCTGGACAAAGTCGGGCCAACGTCCTGACTTTC.

This chain's CDR3 is CATSSGALNEKLFF. The CDR3, as DNA: TGTGCCACCTCGTCTGGGGCCCTTAATGAAAAACTGTTTTTT. The chain combines TRBV19 with TRBJ1-4; a possible D gene is TRBD1 (5 bases). The length of the CDR3 is 14 residues. Germline CDR1 LNHDA, CDR2 SQIVND (reference sequence). Between the trimmed V and J ends, which lost 10 bases and 4 bases, there was a span of 16 bases.

This clone came up a few times. The chain recombines TRBV4-2 with TRBJ2-7, with D unclear. Trimming shortened V by 4 bases and J by 2 bases, and 12 bases separated the two germline ends. CDR3 length: 14 amino acids. CDR1 LGHNA and CDR2 YNFKEQ come from the germline V gene. The CDR3 here is CASSRRTPPYEQYF. The CDR3 nucleotides read TGTGCCAGCAGCCGTCGGACCCCCCCCTACGAGCAGTACTTC.

The chain carries TRBV27 and TRBJ2-2; the D gene is possibly TRBD1 (6 bases). V was pared by 2 bases and J by 6 bases, with 13 bases between. This CDR3 spans 15 amino acids. Looked up from germline, CDR1 is MNHEY and CDR2 is SMNVEV (reference sequence). The CDR3 reads CASSLAIQGPGELFF. The CDR3 coding sequence is TGTGCCAGCAGTTTAGCGATACAGGGTCCCGGGGAGCTGTTTTTT.

This chain connects TRBV5-1 to TRBJ2-5, with D maybe TRBD2 (5 bases). Germline assignment: CDR1 SGHRS and CDR2 YFSETQ. This CDR3 region has 14 residues. V was shortened by 1 base and J by 5 bases, with 12 bases between the two germline ends. The CDR3 protein is CASSLTGVGETQYF. CDR3 DNA: TGCGCCAGCAGCTTGACCGGGGTAGGGGAGACCCAGTACTTC.

The chain recombines TRBV9 with TRBJ2-5; 7 nucleotides line up with TRBD1. The V segment lost 5 bases and the J segment 3 bases; nucleotides outside the gene matches: 10. Germline V gene lookup returns CDR1 SGDLS and CDR2 YYNGEE. The CDR3 is 15 residues long. The CDR3 reads CASSKPGQHEETQYF. The CDR3, as DNA: TGTGCCAGCAGTAAACCGGGACAGCATGAAGAGACCCAGTACTTC.

The chain uses TRBV19 and TRBJ1-5; TRBD1 aligns across 10 bases. This CDR3 is 18 amino acids long. CDR1 and CDR2 (germline): LNHDA, SQIVND (reference sequence). V gave up 2 bases and J gave up 0 bases; unmatched junction bases: 7. CDR3 nucleotides: TGTGCCAGTAGTATATTGGGGACAGGGGAGTATAGCAATCAGCCCCAGCATTTT. The encoded protein is CASSILGTGEYSNQPQHF. The entire variable domain, with the rest obtained from reference TRBV19 and TRBJ1-5, is as follows: DGGITQSPKYLFRKEGQNVTLSCEQNLNHDAMYWYRQDPGQGLRLIYYSQIVNDFQKGDIAEGYSVSREKKESFPLTVTSAQKNPTAFYLCASSILGTGEYSNQPQHFGDGTRLSIL.